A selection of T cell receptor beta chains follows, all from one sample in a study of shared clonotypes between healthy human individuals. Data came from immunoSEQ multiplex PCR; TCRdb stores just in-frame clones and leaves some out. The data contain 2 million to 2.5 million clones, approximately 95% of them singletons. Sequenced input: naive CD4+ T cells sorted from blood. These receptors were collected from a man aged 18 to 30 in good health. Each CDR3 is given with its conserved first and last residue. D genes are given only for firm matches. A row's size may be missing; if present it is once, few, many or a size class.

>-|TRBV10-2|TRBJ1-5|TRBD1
TGCGCCAGCAGTGACGACAGGGGATTGGGCCAGCATTTT
CASSDDRGLGQHF
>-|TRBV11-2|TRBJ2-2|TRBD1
TGTGCCAGCAGCCCCAGTAACAGGGGCCGTCACACCGGGGAGCTGTTTTTT
CASSPSNRGRHTGELFF
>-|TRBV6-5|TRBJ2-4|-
TGTGCCAGCAGCCCCCGGGGGAGGAACATTCAGTACTTC
CASSPRGRNIQYF
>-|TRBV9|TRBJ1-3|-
TGTGCCAGCAGCGTAGACAACGGACGCTCTGGAAACACCATATATTTT
CASSVDNGRSGNTIYF
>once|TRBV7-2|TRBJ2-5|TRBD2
TGTGCCAGCAGCTCCAGCGGGAGGGCGGTTCAAGAGACCCAGTACTTC
CASSSSGRAVQETQYF
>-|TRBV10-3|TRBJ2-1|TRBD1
TGTGCCATCAGTGAGTCGACAGGGGAGAATGAGCAGTTCTTC
CAISESTGENEQFF
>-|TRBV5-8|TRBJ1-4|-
TGTGCCAGCAGCCGCCGCGCCGGGAGTAGTGAAAAACTGTTTTTT
CASSRRAGSSEKLFF
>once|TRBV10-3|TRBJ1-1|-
TGTGCCATCAGTGACGCCGGGTTTGAAGCTTTCTTT
CAISDAGFEAFF
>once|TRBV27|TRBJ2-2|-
TGTGCCAGCAGTTTCGGGGGGAACACCGGGGAGCTGTTTTTT
CASSFGGNTGELFF
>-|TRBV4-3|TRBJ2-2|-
TGCGCCAGCAGCCAAGATCATAGGGGGGCCGGGGAGCTGTTTTTT
CASSQDHRGAGELFF
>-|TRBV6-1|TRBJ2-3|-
TGTGCCAGCAGTGAGAACACAGATACGCAGTATTTT
CASSENTDTQYF